The rows below give T cell receptor beta chains drawn from one sample of a study of regulatory T cells in long-lasting Graves disease. In TCRdb, the multiplex PCR reads were re-called with MiXCR into one record per CDR3 protein. The table has some 500,000 distinct CDR3 sequences, 13% seen once. The same sample was also used in a study of T cells in Graves' hyperthyroidism and ophthalmopathy.

This sample comprised peripheral blood mononuclear cells (PBMCs), obtained at new diagnosis, from a patient treated with antithyroid drugs. The origin of the receptors is a man younger than 45 with Graves disease. Each CDR3 is given with its conserved first and last residue. Fields, in order: D gene, V gene, clone size, J gene, CDR3 DNA, CDR3 protein. D genes are given only for firm matches. Only part of the rows carry a size: once, few, many, or a class if the clone is expanded.

d_call: -
v_call: TRBV29-1
clone_size: many
j_call: TRBJ2-7
cdr3_nt: TGCAGCGTTGAAACCAGGGGCCGGTACGAGCAGTACTTC
cdr3_aa: CSVETRGRYEQYF

d_call: TRBD2
v_call: TRBV29-1
clone_size: many
j_call: TRBJ2-1
cdr3_nt: TGCAGCGTTGATCGGGGACTAGCGGGCGGTGAGCAGTTCTTC
cdr3_aa: CSVDRGLAGGEQFF

d_call: TRBD2
v_call: TRBV18
clone_size: -
j_call: TRBJ2-1
cdr3_nt: TGTGCCAGCTCCCCAATAGCGGGATCCCGTTCAAGGAGTGAGCAGTTCTTC
cdr3_aa: CASSPIAGSRSRSEQFF

d_call: TRBD2
v_call: TRBV30
clone_size: -
j_call: TRBJ2-1
cdr3_nt: TGTGCCTGGACCCCCAAAGTCTGGCTAGCGGGTGAAGTACCGTACTTC
cdr3_aa: CAWTPKVWLAGEVPYF

d_call: -
v_call: TRBV7-8
clone_size: -
j_call: TRBJ1-5
cdr3_nt: TGTGCCAGCAGCTTAGCATATTCAAAATCCAGGGATAGGCCCCAGCATTTT
cdr3_aa: CASSLAYSKSRDRPQHF

d_call: -
v_call: TRBV29-1
clone_size: many
j_call: TRBJ2-3
cdr3_nt: TGCAGCGTTGAAATGGTTTCCAGGCTCACAGATACGCAGTATTTT
cdr3_aa: CSVEMVSRLTDTQYF

d_call: TRBD2
v_call: TRBV11-3
clone_size: once
j_call: TRBJ2-1
cdr3_nt: TGTGCCAGCAGCGTACCGGGACTAGCCTCCTACAATGAGCAGTTCTTC
cdr3_aa: CASSVPGLASYNEQFF

d_call: TRBD2
v_call: TRBV10-3
clone_size: -
j_call: TRBJ2-5
cdr3_nt: TGTGCCAGCACTAGACTAGCGGCGACCGGACTTTACTTC
cdr3_aa: CASTRLAATGLYF

d_call: -
v_call: TRBV7-9
clone_size: many
j_call: TRBJ1-5
cdr3_nt: TGTGCCAGGCTTATGCTTACTGGGCCCGACAATCAGCCCCAGCATTTT
cdr3_aa: CARLMLTGPDNQPQHF

d_call: -
v_call: TRBV4-2
clone_size: many
j_call: TRBJ2-2
cdr3_nt: TGTGCCAGTAGCCAGGGTCAAAACACCGGGGAGCTGTTTTTT
cdr3_aa: CASSQGQNTGELFF

d_call: -
v_call: TRBV11-2
clone_size: many
j_call: TRBJ1-2
cdr3_nt: TGTGCCAGCAGCACGGGCCATCTAAGGGGTGGCTACACCTTC
cdr3_aa: CASSTGHLRGGYTF

d_call: -
v_call: TRBV4-2
clone_size: -
j_call: TRBJ2-2
cdr3_nt: TGTGCCAGCAGCCAAGATGGGTTTTTGGGGACCGGGGAGCTGTTTTTT
cdr3_aa: CASSQDGFLGTGELFF

d_call: -
v_call: TRBV6-5
clone_size: -
j_call: TRBJ1-2
cdr3_nt: TGTGCCAGCAGTTACTCGAAGCTGACCTATGGCTACACCTTC
cdr3_aa: CASSYSKLTYGYTF

d_call: -
v_call: TRBV11-1
clone_size: -
j_call: TRBJ2-1
cdr3_nt: TGTGCCAGCAGCTTATCCCGTGGCTCCTACAATGAGCAGTTCTTC
cdr3_aa: CASSLSRGSYNEQFF

d_call: -
v_call: TRBV28
clone_size: -
j_call: TRBJ2-1
cdr3_nt: TGTGCCAACGGAGAGGGAGCTCACAATGAGCAGTTCTTC
cdr3_aa: CANGEGAHNEQFF

d_call: TRBD1
v_call: TRBV28
clone_size: many
j_call: TRBJ2-5
cdr3_nt: TGTGCCAGCAATTCCCGGGACAGGAGAAGAGAGACCCAGTACTTC
cdr3_aa: CASNSRDRRRETQYF

d_call: TRBD1
v_call: TRBV29-1
clone_size: many
j_call: TRBJ1-2
cdr3_nt: TGCAGCGCCGGGGCCGGGGACAGCAAGAACTATGGCTACACCTTC
cdr3_aa: CSAGAGDSKNYGYTF

d_call: TRBD1
v_call: TRBV3-1
clone_size: -
j_call: TRBJ1-1
cdr3_nt: TGTGCCAGCATTGGGACAGGGGTCACTGAAGCTTTCTTT
cdr3_aa: CASIGTGVTEAFF

d_call: -
v_call: TRBV19
clone_size: -
j_call: TRBJ2-7
cdr3_nt: TGTGCCAGTAGTATAAGGTCTCCTGGAAGACAGTACTTC
cdr3_aa: CASSIRSPGRQYF

d_call: TRBD2
v_call: TRBV9
clone_size: few
j_call: TRBJ2-3
cdr3_nt: TGTGCCAGCAGCGTAGGGATAGCGGGGAGCACAGATACGCAGTATTTT
cdr3_aa: CASSVGIAGSTDTQYF

d_call: -
v_call: TRBV7-2
clone_size: many
j_call: TRBJ2-7
cdr3_nt: TGTGCCAGCAGCTTTGGAAGGGCCGGTGAGCAGTACTTC
cdr3_aa: CASSFGRAGEQYF

d_call: -
v_call: TRBV2
clone_size: once
j_call: TRBJ2-1
cdr3_nt: TGTGCCAGCAGCGATGGAGGGACGAATGAGCAGTTCTTC
cdr3_aa: CASSDGGTNEQFF

d_call: TRBD2
v_call: TRBV6-1
clone_size: -
j_call: TRBJ2-7
cdr3_nt: TGTGCCAGCAGTCACGTCGGTAGCGGGATCTCCTACGAGCAGTACTTC
cdr3_aa: CASSHVGSGISYEQYF

d_call: -
v_call: TRBV18
clone_size: -
j_call: TRBJ2-7
cdr3_nt: TGTGCCAGCTCACCGATCTGGTTTTACGAGCAGTACTTC
cdr3_aa: CASSPIWFYEQYF

d_call: -
v_call: TRBV11-2
clone_size: many
j_call: TRBJ1-1
cdr3_nt: TGTGCCAGCAGCTCATGGAGGTCCGGAAAGCCTGAAGCTTTCTTT
cdr3_aa: CASSSWRSGKPEAFF

d_call: -
v_call: TRBV5-1
clone_size: many
j_call: TRBJ1-1
cdr3_nt: TGCGCCAGCAGCTCGGAGGCTGAAGCTTTCTTT
cdr3_aa: CASSSEAEAFF

d_call: TRBD2
v_call: TRBV2
clone_size: many
j_call: TRBJ2-1
cdr3_nt: TGTGCCAGCTTGGTGGGGACTAGAACCTACAATGAGCAGTTCTTC
cdr3_aa: CASLVGTRTYNEQFF

d_call: TRBD1
v_call: TRBV7-8
clone_size: few
j_call: TRBJ2-1
cdr3_nt: TGTGCCAGCAGCTTTGGGACAGGGGTCGATGAGCAGTTCTTC
cdr3_aa: CASSFGTGVDEQFF

d_call: -
v_call: TRBV2
clone_size: many
j_call: TRBJ2-2
cdr3_nt: TGTGCCAGCACCCGGTTGGCCGGGGAGCTGTTTTTT
cdr3_aa: CASTRLAGELFF

d_call: -
v_call: TRBV15
clone_size: many
j_call: TRBJ2-7
cdr3_nt: TGTGCCACCAGCAGAGATCGGGTAAGGGGGCGGTGGAGCGGGGACTACGAGCAGTACTTC
cdr3_aa: CATSRDRVRGRWSGDYEQYF

d_call: -
v_call: TRBV2
clone_size: many
j_call: TRBJ1-2
cdr3_nt: TGTGCCATCCCCGCACCCGACAATGTGAAGGGCTACACCTTC
cdr3_aa: CAIPAPDNVKGYTF

d_call: TRBD2
v_call: TRBV20-1
clone_size: few
j_call: TRBJ2-7
cdr3_nt: TGCAGTGCTAGTAGCGGGAGAACCTACGAGCAGTACTTC
cdr3_aa: CSASSGRTYEQYF

d_call: TRBD2
v_call: TRBV3-1
clone_size: many
j_call: TRBJ2-1
cdr3_nt: TGTGCCAGCAGCCTTAAGGTGGGACTAGCGGGCAATGAGCAGTTCTTC
cdr3_aa: CASSLKVGLAGNEQFF

d_call: -
v_call: TRBV12-3/TRBV12-4
clone_size: many
j_call: TRBJ2-3
cdr3_nt: TGTGCCAGCAGTTTCAGGCGGCCTAGCACAGATACGCAGTATTTT
cdr3_aa: CASSFRRPSTDTQYF

d_call: -
v_call: TRBV3-1
clone_size: many
j_call: TRBJ2-1
cdr3_nt: TGTGCCAGCAGCCAAGAAGGTAGCCCAACCTACAATGAGCAGTTCTTC
cdr3_aa: CASSQEGSPTYNEQFF

d_call: TRBD2
v_call: TRBV5-1
clone_size: -
j_call: TRBJ2-7
cdr3_nt: TGCGCCAGCAGGGCACTAGCGGAGTCACGGTGGTACGAGCAGTACTTC
cdr3_aa: CASRALAESRWYEQYF

d_call: TRBD2
v_call: TRBV11-2
clone_size: many
j_call: TRBJ2-3
cdr3_nt: TGTGCCAGCAGCTTAGGGCGGGAGGACGTGGATACGCAGTATTTT
cdr3_aa: CASSLGREDVDTQYF

d_call: -
v_call: TRBV9
clone_size: -
j_call: TRBJ1-6
cdr3_nt: TGTGCCAGCAGCGGACGGACGGGAGGTCGCTCCTATAATTCACCCCTCCACTTT
cdr3_aa: CASSGRTGGRSYNSPLHF

d_call: -
v_call: TRBV12-3/TRBV12-4
clone_size: many
j_call: TRBJ2-1
cdr3_nt: TGTGCCAGCAGTTTTCGGACCGACAATGAGCAGTTCTTC
cdr3_aa: CASSFRTDNEQFF

d_call: TRBD1
v_call: TRBV12-3/TRBV12-4
clone_size: many
j_call: TRBJ1-1
cdr3_nt: TGTGCCAGCATCCTCCAGACAGGGTGGAACACTGAAGCTTTCTTT
cdr3_aa: CASILQTGWNTEAFF

d_call: TRBD1
v_call: TRBV20-1
clone_size: -
j_call: TRBJ1-2
cdr3_nt: TGCAGTGCTCCAAGTAGGGTAGAAGGGGGCGGAGGCTACACCTTC
cdr3_aa: CSAPSRVEGGGGYTF

d_call: TRBD2
v_call: TRBV27
clone_size: many
j_call: TRBJ2-2
cdr3_nt: TGTGCCAGCAGCGAGGGAGCGGGAGTGGGTACCGGGGAGCTGTTTTTT
cdr3_aa: CASSEGAGVGTGELFF

d_call: -
v_call: TRBV5-6
clone_size: many
j_call: TRBJ2-7
cdr3_nt: TGTGCCAGCAGCTGGGAGAGGGTTAGCGAGCAGTACTTC
cdr3_aa: CASSWERVSEQYF

d_call: TRBD1
v_call: TRBV19
clone_size: -
j_call: TRBJ1-5
cdr3_nt: TGTGCCAGTAGTATCATGGGACAGCATCAGCCCCAGCATTTT
cdr3_aa: CASSIMGQHQPQHF

d_call: -
v_call: TRBV20-1
clone_size: many
j_call: TRBJ2-1
cdr3_nt: TGCAGTGCTAGGAGGCGGACGGCCTCCTACAATGAGCAGTTCTTC
cdr3_aa: CSARRRTASYNEQFF

d_call: TRBD2
v_call: TRBV12-3/TRBV12-4
clone_size: many
j_call: TRBJ2-1
cdr3_nt: TGTGCCAGCACCCATCCCCCCAGGAAGGTTGGGGCGGGAGAGAATGAGCAGTTCTTC
cdr3_aa: CASTHPPRKVGAGENEQFF

d_call: TRBD1
v_call: TRBV15
clone_size: many
j_call: TRBJ1-1
cdr3_nt: TGTGCCACCAGCACTAGGTCTGGGACAGGGGGACACACTGAAGCTTTCTTT
cdr3_aa: CATSTRSGTGGHTEAFF

d_call: -
v_call: TRBV27
clone_size: many
j_call: TRBJ2-1
cdr3_nt: TGTGCCAGCAGCCCTCACGCTGGGAGGAACAATGAGCAGTTCTTC
cdr3_aa: CASSPHAGRNNEQFF

d_call: TRBD2
v_call: TRBV2
clone_size: many
j_call: TRBJ2-2
cdr3_nt: TGTGCCAGCAGGGTAACTAGCGGGGTCACCGGGGAGCTGTTTTTT
cdr3_aa: CASRVTSGVTGELFF

d_call: -
v_call: TRBV20-1
clone_size: few
j_call: TRBJ1-1
cdr3_nt: TGCAGTGCTAGGGGGGGGAATGAAGCTTTCTTT
cdr3_aa: CSARGGNEAFF

d_call: -
v_call: TRBV6-2/TRBV6-3
clone_size: few
j_call: TRBJ2-1
cdr3_nt: TGTGCCAGCAGGGCGACTGTCTACAATGAGCAGTTCTTC
cdr3_aa: CASRATVYNEQFF

d_call: -
v_call: TRBV27
clone_size: many
j_call: TRBJ1-5
cdr3_nt: TGTGCCAGCAGCCTAATTAGCCATAGCAATCAGCCCCAGCATTTT
cdr3_aa: CASSLISHSNQPQHF

d_call: -
v_call: TRBV10-3
clone_size: -
j_call: TRBJ2-5
cdr3_nt: TGTGCCATCAGTGAGGAGGAGGCATTATCTCAAGAGACCCAGTACTTC
cdr3_aa: CAISEEEALSQETQYF

d_call: -
v_call: TRBV19
clone_size: -
j_call: TRBJ2-1
cdr3_nt: TGTGCCAGTAGTCCCCGACCAGACTCCTACAATGAGCAGTTCTTC
cdr3_aa: CASSPRPDSYNEQFF

d_call: TRBD2
v_call: TRBV2
clone_size: -
j_call: TRBJ2-1
cdr3_nt: TGTGCCAGCAGACCCTACGGGACTAGCGGGAGAAATGAGCAGTTCTTC
cdr3_aa: CASRPYGTSGRNEQFF

d_call: -
v_call: TRBV7-2
clone_size: many
j_call: TRBJ1-1
cdr3_nt: TGTGCCAGCAGCCCCGAAGGGGGGGGCGGAGCTGAAGCTTTCTTT
cdr3_aa: CASSPEGGGGAEAFF

d_call: -
v_call: TRBV6-1
clone_size: many
j_call: TRBJ2-3
cdr3_nt: TGTGCCAGCAGACCTTCAACAGATACGCAGTATTTT
cdr3_aa: CASRPSTDTQYF

d_call: -
v_call: TRBV10-3
clone_size: few
j_call: TRBJ2-1
cdr3_nt: TGTGCCATCATGTCAGGGAGTAAAGGGAATGAGCAGTTCTTC
cdr3_aa: CAIMSGSKGNEQFF

d_call: -
v_call: TRBV4-2
clone_size: few
j_call: TRBJ2-4
cdr3_nt: TGTGCCAGCAGCCAAGAATCGGCGGGATTAGCCAAAAACATTCAGTACTTC
cdr3_aa: CASSQESAGLAKNIQYF